Each of the 25 T cell receptor beta chains below was sequenced from the same sample in a study of blood T cell repertoires in COVID-19. Clones were read by immunoSEQ multiplex PCR, and TCRdb kept only the in-frame ones, dropping some. This repertoire shows around 100,000 clones, around 83% found once; its top ten account for more than 2%. The sequenced material came from peripheral blood. The receptors shown here come from a human donor in a cohort sampled during active COVID-19.

This chain connects TRBV7-2 to TRBJ2-5, with D possibly matching TRBD2 (6 bases). This CDR3 has 16 amino acids. The V end was cut by 2 bases, the J end by 4 bases, with 17 bases between. CDR1 is SGHTA and CDR2 is FQGNSA in the germline V gene. The CDR3 sequence: CASSLMAGWGGETQYF. In DNA form, the CDR3 reads TGTGCCAGCAGCTTAATGGCGGGGTGGGGAGGAGAGACCCAGTACTTC. Full variable domain (remainder filled in from reference TRBV7-2 and TRBJ2-5): GAGVSQSPSNKVTEKGKDVELRCDPISGHTALYWYRQSLGQGLEFLIYFQGNSAPDKSGLPSDRFSAERTGGSVSTLTIQRTQQEDSAVYLCASSLMAGWGGETQYFGPGTRLLVL.

The chain recombines TRBV10-3 with TRBJ2-5, with D possibly being TRBD2 (6 bases). Germline V lookup: CDR1 ENHRY, CDR2 SYGVKD. The germline V and J ends were trimmed by 0 bases and 2 bases, with 10 bases remaining between them. The CDR3 has 15 amino acids. The CDR3 region has the DNA TGTGCCATCAGTGAGTCGAATCGGGGGCAAGAGACCCAGTACTTC. Protein: CAISESNRGQETQYF.

The chain joins TRBV5-1 to TRBJ2-3, with 11 bases identical to TRBD2. CDR3 size: 15 residues. CDR1 SGHRS and CDR2 YFSETQ come from the germline V gene. V shed 4 bases, J shed 6 bases, and the junction held 7 bases outside the gene matches. CDR3 protein: CASSELAGDGDTQYF. CDR3 DNA: TGCGCCAGCAGCGAACTAGCGGGAGACGGCGATACGCAGTATTTT.

There are a few counts of this clone. The chain links TRBV28 to TRBJ1-1, with D possibly being TRBD1 (5 bases). The length of the CDR3 is 14 residues. V was pared by 7 bases and J by 0 bases, with 12 bases between. Germline V gene lookup returns CDR1 MDHEN and CDR2 SYDVKM. CDR3 protein: CASMEGRLNTEAFF. Here the CDR3 DNA reads TGTGCCAGCATGGAGGGGCGGCTGAACACTGAAGCTTTCTTT.

The V gene is TRBV28, the J gene TRBJ2-7; TRBD2 matches at 10 bases. Germline loops: CDR1 MDHEN, CDR2 SYDVKM. The CDR3 spans 15 residues. The ends lost 4 bases at V and 3 bases at J; junction bases unmatched: 6. CDR3 sequence: CASSSLAGVLYEQYF. Written as DNA, the CDR3 is TGTGCCAGCAGTTCCCTAGCGGGAGTTCTCTACGAGCAGTACTTC.

J is TRBJ1-2 and V is TRBV12-3 or TRBV12-4; 7 nucleotides line up with TRBD1. The CDR3 has 13 residues. V lost 2 bases, J lost 4 bases, and 1 base stayed unmatched. The DNA of the CDR3 is TGTGCCAGCAGTTTACAGGGGGGCTATGGCTACACCTTC. Amino acid sequence: CASSLQGGYGYTF.

The genes are TRBV18 and TRBJ2-5; TRBD1 agrees at 9 bases. The CDR3 has 15 amino acids. Looked up from germline, CDR1 is KGHSH and CDR2 is LQKENI. V shed 3 bases, J shed 4 bases, and the junction held 6 bases outside the gene matches. The CDR3 reads CASSPSTGGGETQYF. DNA for the CDR3: TGTGCCAGCTCACCGTCGACAGGGGGAGGAGAGACCCAGTACTTC.

The gene calls are TRBV6-6 and TRBJ1-1, with TRBD1 matching 8 bases. Germline V gives CDR1 MNHNY, CDR2 SVGAGI (reference sequence). The CDR3 has 15 amino acids. V was clipped by 0 bases and J by 6 bases; unmatched bases: 6. Here the CDR3 DNA reads TGTGCCAGCAGTTACTCCGGGACAGGAAGACCTGAAGCTTTCTTT. Its protein is CASSYSGTGRPEAFF.

This chain joins TRBV10-2 and TRBJ1-4; D is unresolved. The germline V and J ends were trimmed by 3 bases and 0 bases, with 14 bases remaining between them. Germline-derived CDR1 and CDR2 are WSHSY and SAAADI. The CDR3 length is 17 residues. The CDR3 DNA reads TGCGCCAGCAGTGAAATAACGGGAGTTGCAACTAATGAAAAACTGTTTTTT. Translated, it gives CASSEITGVATNEKLFF.

The chain uses TRBV5-1 and TRBJ1-1, with D perhaps matching TRBD1 (6 bases). Germline CDR1 is SGHRS and CDR2 is YFSETQ. V was cut by 4 bases and J by 3 bases, with 13 bases left in between. The CDR3 is made up of 14 amino acids. The CDR3 loop is CASSATGTYTEAFF. As DNA, the CDR3 is TGCGCCAGCAGCGCAACCGGGACATACACTGAAGCTTTCTTT. Full variable domain (outside the CDR3, taken from reference TRBV5-1 and TRBJ1-1): KAGVTQTPRYLIKTRGQQVTLSCSPISGHRSVSWYQQTPGQGLQFLFEYFSETQRNKGNFPGRFSGRQFSNSRSEMNVSTLELGDSALYLCASSATGTYTEAFFGQGTRLTVV.

The chain combines TRBV28 with TRBJ2-7; maybe TRBD1 (5 bases). CDR3 length: 15 amino acids. CDR1 and CDR2 from the germline V gene are MDHEN and SYDVKM. The ends were cut back, 6 bases at V and 3 bases at J, with 18 bases in the middle. CDR3 bases: TGTGCCAGCAGCCTAGACAGCGCTGGACGCTACGAGCAGTACTTC. Its translation is CASSLDSAGRYEQYF.

This clone was observed a handful of times. The DNA of the CDR3 is TGCGCCAGCAGCTTGGGGCCTAGCGGGACCTACGAGCAGTACTTC. Encoded protein: CASSLGPSGTYEQYF. This chain joins TRBV5-1 and TRBJ2-7; 9 bases fit TRBD2. The V segment lost 0 bases and the J segment 2 bases; nucleotides outside the gene matches: 3. The CDR3 extends over 15 amino acids. From germline, CDR1 is SGHRS and CDR2 YFSETQ.

CDR3 bases: TGTGCCAGCAGCTTAAGTGTCCTAGCGGGGTACGAGCAGTACTTC. Its protein is CASSLSVLAGYEQYF. This chain uses TRBV7-6 with TRBJ2-7; TRBD2 agrees at 9 bases. The V gene end was trimmed by 2 bases and the J gene end by 4 bases; junction bases not matched to a gene: 6. The germline V gene encodes CDR1 SGHVS and CDR2 FNYEAQ. This CDR3 is built from 15 residues. The variable domain in full, completed from reference TRBV7-6 and TRBJ2-7, reads GAGVSQSPRYKVTKRGQDVALRCDPISGHVSLYWYRQALGQGPEFLTYFNYEAQQDKSGLPNDRFSAERPEGSISTLTIQRTEQRDSAMYRCASSLSVLAGYEQYFGPGTRLTVT.

The genes are TRBV5-5 and TRBJ1-5; 7 bases are shared with TRBD1. Trimming cost V 0 bases and J 5 bases; bases outside gene matches: 5. CDR3 length: 15 amino acids. The V gene's germline CDR1 is SGHKS and CDR2 YYEKEE (reference sequence). CDR3 loop: CASSLDATGHQPQHF. CDR3 DNA sequence: TGTGCCAGCAGCTTGGACGCGACAGGGCATCAGCCCCAGCATTTT.

V is TRBV28 and J is TRBJ2-3, with 8 bases that match TRBD2. CDR3 size: 15 residues. Trimming removed 2 bases from V and 4 bases from J; junction bases left unmatched: 5. Germline CDR1 is MDHEN and CDR2 is SYDVKM. CDR3 DNA: TGTGCCAGCAGTTTAGCGGGAGGTTCCGCAGATACGCAGTATTTT. Amino acid sequence: CASSLAGGSADTQYF.

J is TRBJ1-4 and V is TRBV30; TRBD1 matches 7 bases. V lost 3 bases and J lost 6; bases outside the gene matches: 7. Germline V CDR1 and CDR2: GTSNPN, SVGIG (reference sequence). The CDR3 spans 14 residues. Here the CDR3 DNA reads TGTGCCTGGAGCCGTACAGGGGCGGATGAAAAACTGTTTTTT. It specifies CAWSRTGADEKLFF.

This clone was counted a few times. V and J are TRBV2 and TRBJ1-1; D gene unclear. CDR1 is SNHLY, CDR2 FYNNEI, per germline. The V end was cut by 6 bases, the J end by 4 bases, with 15 bases between. This CDR3 region has 14 residues. CDR3 sequence (DNA): TGTGCCAGCAGCCGACCTAGCACGGGCACTGAAGCTTTCTTT. This encodes CASSRPSTGTEAFF.

The rearrangement joins TRBV3-1 (or the pseudogene TRBV3-2) to TRBJ1-3, with no clear D. V was cut by 5 bases and J by 4 bases, with 6 bases left in between. The germline V gene has CDR1 LGHDT and CDR2 YNNKEL (reference sequence). This CDR3 has 12 amino acids. Here the CDR3 reads CASSSQGNTIYF. The CDR3 bases are TGTGCCAGCAGCTCACAGGGAAACACCATATATTTT.

The gene calls are TRBV28 and TRBJ1-1; 7 bases are a match to TRBD1. This CDR3 is built from 14 residues. CDR1 MDHEN and CDR2 SYDVKM come from the germline V gene. V dropped 7 bases and J dropped 5; count of bases not matched to a gene: 10. As DNA, the CDR3 is TGTGCCAGCATCAGGGGGTCCGTTGAGACTGAAGCTTTCTTT. It translates to CASIRGSVETEAFF.

This chain joins TRBV2 and TRBJ2-7, with TRBD1 identical over 11 bases. The trim removed 6 bases at V and 5 bases at J, leaving 3 bases unmatched. The V gene's germline CDR1 is SNHLY and CDR2 FYNNEI. This CDR3 comprises 13 residues. CDR3: CASRGQGVDEQYF. The CDR3 nucleotides are TGTGCCAGCAGGGGACAGGGGGTTGACGAGCAGTACTTC.

CDR3 sequence reads: CASSPPAGNTEAFF. As DNA, the CDR3 is TGTGCCAGCAGTCCCCCCGCGGGCAACACTGAAGCTTTCTTT. The V gene is TRBV6-2 or TRBV6-3, the J gene TRBJ1-1; D is unresolved. V dropped 5 bases and J dropped 2 bases, with 12 bases sitting between them. The length of the CDR3 is 14 residues. Looked up from germline, CDR1 is MNHEY and CDR2 is SVGEGT.

This chain links TRBV13 with TRBJ1-2; a possible D gene is TRBD1 (6 bases). The CDR3 spans 13 residues. Germline V gene lookup returns CDR1 PRHDT and CDR2 FYEKMQ (reference sequence). The V gene lost 3 bases and the J gene lost 7 bases, with 12 bases spanning the gap. CDR3 bases: TGTGCCAGCAGCTTGGTCAGGGGTGGTGGCTACACCTTC. It translates to CASSLVRGGGYTF.

This clone was seen only a few times. The J gene is TRBJ1-1, the V gene TRBV28, with a possible D match to TRBD1 (6 bases). This CDR3 contains 16 residues. Trimming cost V 7 bases and J 1 base, with 19 bases left between them. Germline-derived CDR1 and CDR2 are MDHEN and SYDVKM. The CDR3 DNA follows: TGTGCCAGCATACCTCTGGACAGTTGGAAGAACACTGAAGCTTTCTTT. It translates to CASIPLDSWKNTEAFF.

This chain connects TRBV29-1 to TRBJ2-2; possibly TRBD2 for D (6 bases). The CDR3 is made up of 12 amino acids. Germline V gene lookup returns CDR1 SQVTM and CDR2 ANQGSEA. V gave up 2 bases and J gave up 6 bases, with 7 bases separating them. The CDR3: CSVEPGAGELFF. The CDR3, as DNA: TGCAGCGTTGAACCGGGGGCCGGGGAGCTGTTTTTT.

J is TRBJ2-3 and V is TRBV5-1, with D tentatively TRBD2 (7 bases). Germline V gene sequence: CDR1 SGHRS, CDR2 YFSETQ. V dropped 0 bases and J dropped 0 bases, with 11 bases sitting between them. The CDR3 contains 16 residues. CDR3 DNA sequence: TGCGCCAGCAGCTTGGGGGGGGGCCCGAGCACAGATACGCAGTATTTT. Its translation is CASSLGGGPSTDTQYF.